The clone carrying this TCR beta chain occurred a few times. What it binds is not known. The length of the CDR3 is 15 residues. Germline CDR1 and CDR2: LGHNA and YNFKEQ. Trimming stripped 0 bases from V and 6 bases from J, with 11 bases between. TCR alpha and TCR beta cDNA libraries carrying sample barcodes and UMIs came from 5'RACE with constant-segment primers. MiXCR was run by TCRdb on the 5' RACE reads, yielding one entry per CDR3 protein. Found here are 50,000 to 60,000 distinct CDR3 sequences, 28% of them singletons; the top ten hold roughly 43%. The record originates from a study of T-cell memory formation after mild COVID-19. Study-level information: Among the donors, TCR clusters were largely specific to each donor.

Study outcomes and limitations: Contracting CD8+ clones were enriched in EMRA, CD4+ mainly in CM and EM. Second-wave clones with a day 37 peak had unconfirmed SARS-CoV-2 specificity.

Sequencing used PBMCs or a T cell subset sorted from them (not recorded which). The V call is TRBV4-2, the J call TRBJ2-2; D not certain. This receptor was taken from a man aged 18 to 29 who had mild COVID-19 (a few samples of this study predate the infection). Cell type and time point are not known. CDR3: CASSQDSYDAGELFF. The CDR3 DNA sequence: TGTGCCAGCAGCCAAGATAGTTACGACGCCGGGGAGCTGTTTTTT.